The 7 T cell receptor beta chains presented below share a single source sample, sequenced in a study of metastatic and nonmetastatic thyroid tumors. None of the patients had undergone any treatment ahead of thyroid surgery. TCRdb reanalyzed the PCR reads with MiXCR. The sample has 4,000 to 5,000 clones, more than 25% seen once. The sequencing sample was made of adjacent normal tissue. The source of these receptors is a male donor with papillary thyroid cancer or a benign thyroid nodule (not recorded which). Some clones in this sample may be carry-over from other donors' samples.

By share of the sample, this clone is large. CDR3: CASSRQGTGEQYF. For the CDR3, the DNA is TGTGCCAGTAGCCGACAGGGGACGGGAGAGCAGTACTTC. V is TRBV19 and J is TRBJ2-7; 8 bases line up with TRBD1. The J segment lost 7 bases and the V segment lost 6 bases, leaving 8 bases of the junction unmatched. Germline CDR1 reads LNHDA; CDR2 reads SQIVND (reference sequence). The CDR3 consists of 13 residues.

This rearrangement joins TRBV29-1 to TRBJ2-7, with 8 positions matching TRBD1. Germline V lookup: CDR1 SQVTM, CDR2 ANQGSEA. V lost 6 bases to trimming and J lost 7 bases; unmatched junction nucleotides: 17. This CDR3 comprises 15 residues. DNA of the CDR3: TGCAGCGTCCCCGTGGGCAGGGGGCTTTCGGAAGAGCAGTACTTC. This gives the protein CSVPVGRGLSEEQYF.

The CDR3 protein is CSARSLQETQYF. As DNA, the CDR3 is TGCAGTGCTAGGAGTCTTCAAGAGACCCAGTACTTC. The rearrangement uses TRBV20-1 and TRBJ2-5; D gene ambiguous. With 3 bases removed from V and 2 bases from J, the gap between germline ends came to 7 bases. The CDR3 is made up of 12 amino acids. Germline lookup yields CDR1 DFQATT and CDR2 SNEGSKA (reference sequence).

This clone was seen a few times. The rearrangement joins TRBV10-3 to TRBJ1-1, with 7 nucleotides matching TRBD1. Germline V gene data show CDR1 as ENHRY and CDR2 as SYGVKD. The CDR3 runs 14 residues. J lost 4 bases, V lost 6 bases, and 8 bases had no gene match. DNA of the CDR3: TGTGCCATCAGCCCTACAGGGGAGGGCACTGAAGCTTTCTTT. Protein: CAISPTGEGTEAFF.

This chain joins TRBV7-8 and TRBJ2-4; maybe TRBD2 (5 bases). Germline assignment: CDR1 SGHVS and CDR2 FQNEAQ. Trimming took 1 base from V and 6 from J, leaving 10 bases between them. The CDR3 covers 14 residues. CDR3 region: CASSLGPAGNIQYF. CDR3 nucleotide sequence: TGTGCCAGCAGCTTAGGTCCTGCGGGAAACATTCAGTACTTC.

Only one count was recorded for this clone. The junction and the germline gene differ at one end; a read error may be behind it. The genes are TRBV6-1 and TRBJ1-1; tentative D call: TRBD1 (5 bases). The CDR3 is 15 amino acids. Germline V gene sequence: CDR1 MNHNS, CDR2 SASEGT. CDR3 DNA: TGTGCCAGCAATCGAGCGGGACCCACGTACACTGAAGCATTCTTT. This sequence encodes CASNRAGPTYTEAFF.

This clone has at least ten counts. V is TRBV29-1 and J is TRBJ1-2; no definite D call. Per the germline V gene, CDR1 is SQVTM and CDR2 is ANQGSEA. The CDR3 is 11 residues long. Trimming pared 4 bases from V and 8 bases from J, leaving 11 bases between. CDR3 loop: CSVVADRGYTF. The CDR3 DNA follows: TGCAGCGTTGTTGCTGATCGGGGCTACACCTTC. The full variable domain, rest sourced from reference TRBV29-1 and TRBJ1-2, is SAVISQKPSRDICQRGTSLTIQCQVDSQVTMMFWYRQQPGQSLTLIATANQGSEATYESGFVIDKFPISRPNLTFSTLTVSNMSPEDSSIYLCSVVADRGYTFGSGTRLTVV.